A selection of T cell receptor beta chains follows, all from one sample in a study of PD-L1 blockade in urothelial cancer. Assay: immunoSEQ multiplex PCR; the TCRdb copy retains only in-frame clones and omits some. Among tens of thousands of clones, 90% were seen once, and the ten largest hold roughly 7.6%. Sequencing was performed on PBMCs, taken around atezolizumab (anti-PD-L1) treatment. The source of these receptors is a man aged 70-80 years with urothelial cancer. Both conserved end residues are part of each CDR3. Each record gives: J gene, V gene, clone size, D gene, CDR3 protein, CDR3 DNA. The D gene is left open where the match is weak. Clone size, where shown, is once, few, many, or a class for clones that have expanded.

>TRBJ1-5|TRBV18|NA|NA
CASSSGTKDQPQHF
TGTGCCAGCTCATCCGGGACAAAGGATCAGCCCCAGCATTTT
>TRBJ2-3|TRBV6-1|NA|TRBD2
CASSGLAGGPDTQYF
TGTGCCAGCAGTGGACTAGCGGGAGGGCCAGATACGCAGTATTTT
>TRBJ2-4|TRBV30|NA|NA
CAWSVRERGIQYF
TGTGCCTGGAGTGTAAGAGAAAGGGGCATTCAGTACTTC
>TRBJ1-5|TRBV6-1|NA|TRBD1
CASTLQGESNQPQHF
TGTGCCAGCACGCTACAGGGGGAAAGCAATCAGCCCCAGCATTTT
>TRBJ2-3|TRBV4-2|once|TRBD2
CASSQDRLAGDADTQYF
TGTGCCAGCAGCCAAGATCGACTAGCGGGAGACGCAGATACGCAGTATTTT
>TRBJ1-1|TRBV25-1|NA|NA
CASSVSGNTEAFF
TGTGCCAGCAGTGTCTCCGGGAACACTGAAGCTTTCTTT
>TRBJ2-1|TRBV4-1|once|TRBD2
CASSQWLAGGNEQFF
TGCGCCAGCAGCCAGTGGCTAGCGGGGGGAAATGAGCAGTTCTTC
>TRBJ2-5|TRBV7-6|once|TRBD1
CASSYGTGIQETQYF
TGTGCCAGCAGCTACGGGACAGGGATACAAGAGACCCAGTACTTC
>TRBJ1-3|TRBV28|once|NA
CASAGAFGGSSGNTIYF
TGTGCCAGCGCGGGAGCCTTCGGCGGGAGCTCTGGAAACACCATATATTTT
>TRBJ2-7|TRBV27|NA|NA
CASRRTNGIYEQYF
TGTGCCAGCAGGCGGACTAACGGGATTTACGAGCAGTACTTC
>TRBJ1-1|TRBV10-3|few|NA
CAIGSGQNTEAFF
TGTGCCATCGGGTCGGGACAGAACACTGAAGCTTTCTTT
>TRBJ1-5|TRBV19|NA|NA
CASTLRGTVPEAQHF
TGTGCCAGTACCCTAAGGGGTACAGTACCTGAGGCCCAGCATTTT
>TRBJ2-5|TRBV21-1|once|NA
CASSKDAPEETQYF
TGTGCCAGCAGCAAAGACGCCCCGGAGGAGACCCAGTACTTC
>TRBJ2-3|TRBV6-4|NA|NA
CASSERLASDTQYF
TGTGCCAGCAGTGAACGTCTAGCATCGGATACGCAGTATTTT
>TRBJ2-7|TRBV5-6|NA|TRBD1
CASSFYRKDRGGEQYF
TGTGCCAGCAGCTTTTACCGGAAGGACAGGGGCGGCGAGCAGTACTTC
>TRBJ1-5|TRBV12-5|NA|TRBD1
CASAPGTGSNQPQHF
TGTGCTAGTGCCCCGGGGACAGGTAGCAATCAGCCCCAGCATTTT
>TRBJ2-5|TRBV18|NA|NA
CASSPPPNGETQYF
TGTGCCAGCTCACCACCGCCGAACGGAGAGACCCAGTACTTC
>TRBJ1-2|TRBV10-1|NA|NA
CASSTREKPWGYTF
TGCGCCAGCAGTACACGGGAGAAACCGTGGGGCTACACCTTC
>TRBJ2-7|TRBV7-9|NA|TRBD1
CASSGTGYYEQYF
TGTGCCAGCTCAGGGACAGGGTACTACGAGCAGTACTTC
>TRBJ1-5|TRBV9|NA|TRBD1
CASSVDGQENQPQHF
TGTGCCAGCAGCGTAGATGGACAGGAAAATCAGCCCCAGCATTTT
>TRBJ1-1|TRBV5-4|NA|NA
CASREKGRELTEAFF
TGTGCCAGCAGGGAAAAAGGACGGGAACTCACTGAAGCTTTCTTT
>TRBJ2-3|TRBV7-3|NA|TRBD2
CASSPIAGGPRKKDTQYF
TGTGCCAGCAGCCCGATAGCGGGAGGGCCGCGAAAAAAAGATACGCAGTATTTT
>TRBJ2-7|TRBV27|NA|TRBD1
CASSTFRGQGVYEQYF
TGTGCCAGCAGTACTTTCCGGGGACAGGGGGTGTACGAGCAGTACTTC
>TRBJ1-4|TRBV21-1|NA|NA
CASSTRDRGSETNEKLFF
TGTGCCAGCAGCACCCGGGACAGGGGTTCCGAAACTAATGAAAAACTGTTTTTT
>TRBJ2-1|TRBV19|NA|TRBD2
CASSTSWTSGYNEQFF
TGTGCCAGTAGTACCTCATGGACTAGCGGCTACAATGAGCAGTTCTTC
>TRBJ2-7|TRBV10-3|NA|NA
CAISESVGSRSYEQYF
TGTGCCATCAGTGAGTCTGTTGGGTCTAGGTCCTACGAGCAGTACTTC
>TRBJ2-1|TRBV7-9|NA|NA
CASSFSAREQFF
TGTGCCAGCAGCTTTTCCGCGAGGGAGCAGTTCTTC
>TRBJ2-7|TRBV6-1|NA|TRBD2
CASSEKIGRDEQYF
TGTGCCAGCAGTGAAAAGATTGGGAGGGACGAGCAGTACTTC
>TRBJ2-1|TRBV4-1|once|NA
CASSQAGVALGNEQFF
TGCGCCAGCAGCCAAGCTGGGGTAGCGTTAGGGAATGAGCAGTTCTTC